This T cell receptor (beta chain) was identified in a study of OX40 agonist ivuxolimab in advanced cancers. Looking at the study overall: Patients treated during dose escalation were battling hepatocellular carcinoma, melanoma, renal cell or head and neck cancer.

Produced via immunoSEQ multiplex PCR; TCRdb's table is partial and in-frame only. The data hold 50,000 to 70,000 clones, with around 81% observed a single time. Germline lookup yields CDR1 MGHRA and CDR2 YSYEKL. The CDR3 is 17 amino acids. The source of this sequence is an adult with an advanced solid tumor such as melanoma, head and neck, liver or kidney cancer. The V and J genes are TRBV4-1 and TRBJ2-5, with D perhaps TRBD1 or TRBD2 (5 bases each). The assigned J gene may be wrong: the sequence end matches TRBJ2-7 better. The sequencing used CD4+ or CD8+ T cells sorted from blood, collected in a trial of the OX40 agonist ivuxolimab. The CDR3 loop is CASSRDRSTPRAYEQYF. CDR3 DNA sequence: TGCGCCAGCAGCCGGGACCGTTCGACTCCGAGGGCCTACGAGCAGTACTTC.